These 29 T cell receptor beta chains were all obtained from the same sample, sequenced in a study of molecular identifiers for immune sequencing clone quantification. Via MiXCR, TCRdb re-called the PCR reads, giving one row per CDR3 protein. The top ten clones hold 0.94% of a sample with approximately 90,000 distinct CDR3 sequences, about 24% of them seen once. The sample was naive CD8+ T cells from blood, with Jurkat cell RNA spiked in. Subset given: FACS-sorted CD8+CD4-CCR7+CD45RA+ naive T cells. The source of these receptors is a human donor in good health. Some libraries in this study had Jurkat cell RNA spiked in.

Ten or more counts support this clonotype. The chain joins TRBV3-1 to TRBJ2-1, with TRBD2 identical over 9 bases. V lost 0 bases, J lost 9 bases, and 15 bases stayed unmatched. The CDR3 loop spans 18 amino acids. Germline-derived CDR1 and CDR2 are LGHDT and YNNKEL (reference sequence). CDR3 nucleotide sequence: TGTGCCAGCAGCCAAGAAGGGTTTACTAGCGGGTCCTCAGGTGAGCAGTTCTTC. This encodes CASSQEGFTSGSSGEQFF.

This clonotype was seen many times. V and J are TRBV9 and TRBJ2-3; possibly TRBD2 for D (5 bases). The length of the CDR3 is 15 residues. V gave up 4 bases and J gave up 4 bases, with 16 bases separating them. Germline-derived CDR1 and CDR2 are SGDLS and YYNGEE. CDR3 protein: CASSLDLAPPDTQYF. CDR3 DNA sequence: TGTGCCAGCAGCCTGGACCTAGCACCCCCAGATACGCAGTATTTT.

This clonotype was recorded at least ten times. The chain uses TRBV6-2 or TRBV6-3 and TRBJ2-1; unclear D gene. The CDR3 length is 14 residues. V gave up 9 bases and J gave up 2 bases, with 14 bases separating them. CDR1 is MNHEY, CDR2 SVGEGT, per germline. The CDR3 is CASLSDGPYNEQFF. DNA for the CDR3: TGTGCCAGTCTCAGCGATGGGCCCTACAATGAGCAGTTCTTC.

In its sample, this clonotype was seen many times. V gene TRBV7-6 combines with J gene TRBJ2-7; no clear D. This CDR3 spans 13 amino acids. The V and J ends lost 4 bases and 4 bases respectively, with 11 bases between them. In germline, CDR1 is SGHVS, CDR2 FNYEAQ. The CDR3 bases are TGTGCCAGCAGCTACGGAGTGGATTACGAGCAGTACTTC. Translation gives CASSYGVDYEQYF.

This clonotype was observed at least ten times. The V gene is TRBV27, the J gene TRBJ2-7; a possible D gene is TRBD1 (6 bases). Trimming stripped 5 bases from V and 3 bases from J, with 14 bases between. Germline V gene data show CDR1 as MNHEY and CDR2 as SMNVEV (reference sequence). The CDR3 spans 14 residues. As DNA, the CDR3 is TGTGCCAGCAGTACCCGGGACACTCACTACGAGCAGTACTTC. As protein: CASSTRDTHYEQYF.

This clonotype was seen at least ten times. The V gene is TRBV5-6, the J gene TRBJ2-1; 7 nucleotides align to TRBD1. The CDR3 runs 15 residues. The V segment lost 4 bases and the J segment 5 bases; nucleotides outside the gene matches: 9. The germline V gene encodes CDR1 SGHDT and CDR2 YYEEEE. Here the CDR3 reads CASSPGTAANNEQFF. In DNA form, the CDR3 reads TGTGCCAGCAGCCCGGGGACAGCCGCAAACAATGAGCAGTTCTTC.

To note about this clonotype: A much larger clone sits a single nucleotide away, making a read error possible. The V and J genes are TRBV10-3 and TRBJ1-2; perhaps TRBD1 as D (6 bases). V was cut by 8 bases and J by 4 bases, with 20 bases left in between. Germline-derived CDR1 and CDR2 are ENHRY and SYGVKD. This CDR3 has 15 amino acids. CDR3 in amino acids: CAIRGGRDNPYGYTF. The CDR3 DNA reads TGTGCCATCCGTGGGGGTCGGGACAACCCCTATGGCTACACCTTC.

This clonotype was detected many times. The V and J genes are TRBV4-3 and TRBJ2-7, with TRBD2 matching 7 bases. The CDR3 runs 14 residues. In germline, CDR1 is LGHNA, CDR2 YSLEER. Trimming took 1 base from V and 7 from J; bases not matched to a gene: 7. The CDR3 DNA sequence: TGCGCCAGCAGCCAAGGCGCGGGAGTTAGTGAGCAGTACTTC. Translated, it gives CASSQGAGVSEQYF.

In the case of this clonotype: Being one base from a much bigger clone, this may be a read error. J is TRBJ2-2 and V is TRBV13; D call uncertain. V was shortened by 2 bases and J by 5 bases, with 9 bases between the two germline ends. The CDR3 loop spans 14 amino acids. CDR1 and CDR2 (germline): PRHDT, FYEKMQ (reference sequence). The CDR3 protein is CASSLKRQTGELFF. The CDR3, as DNA: TGTGCCAGCAGCTTAAAACGGCAGACCGGGGAGCTGTTTTTT.

This clonotype was seen a handful of times. At one end the junction does not follow the germline gene, possibly because of a read error. The genes are TRBV4-3 and TRBJ2-7; D tentatively reads TRBD1 or TRBD2 (7 bases each). Germline V lookup: CDR1 LGHNA, CDR2 YSLEER. The CDR3 runs 17 residues. The CDR3 nucleotides are TGCGCCAGCAGCCCGACCACAGGGGCGGGAGTTAGATACGGGCAGTACTTC. Its translation is CASSPTTGAGVRYGQYF.

In this sample, this clonotype turned up a few times. This rearrangement joins TRBV25-1 to TRBJ1-6, with TRBD1 as a possible D gene (6 bases). Trimming left V 6 bases short and J 14 bases short, with 14 bases between. The CDR3 length is 12 residues. CDR1 and CDR2 (germline): MGHDK, SYGVNS. The CDR3 loop reads CASRQGNAALHF. The CDR3 region has the DNA TGTGCCAGCAGACAGGGAAACGCGGCCCTCCACTTT.

This clonotype was detected many times. The chain is built from TRBV6-2 or TRBV6-3 and TRBJ2-3; a weak D match, TRBD1 (6 bases). Trimming took 2 bases from V and 5 from J, leaving 11 bases between them. CDR3 size: 14 residues. Germline V gene lookup returns CDR1 MNHEY and CDR2 SVGEGT. CDR3: CASSYLGALDTQYF. The CDR3 coding sequence is TGTGCCAGCAGTTACCTGGGGGCCTTAGATACGCAGTATTTT.

This clonotype was counted ten times or more. The chain couples TRBV6-2 or TRBV6-3 to TRBJ2-3; the D gene could be TRBD1 or TRBD2 (5 bases each). CDR3 length: 13 residues. Germline assignment: CDR1 MNHEY and CDR2 SVGEGT. The germline V and J ends were trimmed by 8 bases and 5 bases, with 14 bases remaining between them. CDR3 region: CASGGVGRDTQYF. The CDR3 DNA reads TGTGCCAGCGGGGGAGTCGGAAGAGATACGCAGTATTTT.

The sample holds many counts of this clonotype. The chain's CDR3 is CASSEIQGATDTQYF. The CDR3 nucleotides are TGTGCCAGCAGCGAAATCCAGGGGGCGACAGATACGCAGTATTTT. J is TRBJ2-3 and V is TRBV2; TRBD1 aligns across 8 bases. The germline gives CDR1 SNHLY, CDR2 FYNNEI. With V trimmed by 6 bases and J by 3 bases, 8 bases remained unmatched. The CDR3 covers 15 residues.

The table lists this clonotype with many counts. The rearrangement links TRBV7-9 to TRBJ2-3, with a possible D match to TRBD1 (6 bases). The V gene lost 5 bases and the J gene lost 4 bases, with 13 bases spanning the gap. The CDR3 has 14 residues. The germline V gene encodes CDR1 SEHNR and CDR2 FQNEAQ (reference sequence). The CDR3 DNA sequence: TGTGCCAGCAGCGAAAAACAGGGCCCAGATACGCAGTATTTT. Translating gives CASSEKQGPDTQYF.

This clonotype has a count of ten or more. The chain carries TRBV12-3 or TRBV12-4 and TRBJ2-3; 16 bases match TRBD2. The CDR3 contains 16 residues. The J segment lost 5 bases and the V segment lost 4 bases, leaving 3 bases of the junction unmatched. This CDR3 is CASSWGLAGGRDTQYF. The CDR3 DNA reads TGTGCCAGCAGTTGGGGACTAGCGGGAGGGAGAGATACGCAGTATTTT.

The gene calls are TRBV6-2 or TRBV6-3 and TRBJ1-1, with D possibly TRBD1 on 5 matching bases. In germline, CDR1 is MNHEY, CDR2 SVGEGT. CDR3 length: 21 residues. Between the trimmed V and J ends, which lost 3 bases and 0 bases, there was a span of 29 bases. CDR3 nucleotides: TGTGCCAGCAGTTATTCCCCTTTGACCGGGCCTACGGGGGGAGTGAACACTGAAGCTTTCTTT. As protein: CASSYSPLTGPTGGVNTEAFF.

The table lists this clonotype with many counts. The rearrangement joins TRBV29-1 to TRBJ2-2; D gene uncertain. The CDR3 runs to 13 residues. V dropped 2 bases and J dropped 7 bases, with 11 bases sitting between them. CDR1 and CDR2 (germline): SQVTM, ANQGSEA. DNA of the CDR3: TGCAGCGTTGAACCAGCTCTTAGCGGGGAGCTGTTTTTT. Protein product: CSVEPALSGELFF.

Note on this clonotype: This sequence may be a read error, since a much larger clone differs from it by one base. As DNA, the CDR3 is TGTGCCAGCACCTGGACAGGGGGCCCCGTGCAGTACTTC. Its translation: CASTWTGGPVQYF. This chain joins TRBV6-2 or TRBV6-3 and TRBJ2-7, with 11 positions matching TRBD1. The CDR3 spans 13 residues. V shed 7 bases, J shed 9 bases, and the junction held 8 bases outside the gene matches. Germline V gene data show CDR1 as MNHEY and CDR2 as SVGEGT.

This clonotype has at least ten counts. The chain carries TRBV19 and TRBJ1-1; no firm D call. From germline, CDR1 is LNHDA and CDR2 SQIVND (reference sequence). This CDR3 is built from 12 residues. Trimming cost V 5 bases and J 0 bases, with 4 bases left between them. CDR3 protein: CASSYLNTEAFF. CDR3 DNA: TGTGCCAGTAGTTACCTGAACACTGAAGCTTTCTTT.

A word on this clonotype: With a much larger clone just one base away, this may be a read error. The chain carries TRBV7-3 and TRBJ2-3, with 7 bases aligning to TRBD2. The CDR3 is 14 residues long. Looked up from germline, CDR1 is SGHTA and CDR2 is FQGTGA. CDR3 protein: CASSLTSGVDTQCF. CDR3 sequence (DNA): TGTGCCAGCAGCTTAACCAGCGGGGTTGATACGCAGTGTTTT.

The genes are TRBV24-1 and TRBJ2-5; D may be TRBD2 (5 bases). Looked up from germline, CDR1 is KGHDR and CDR2 is SFDVKD. V shed 4 bases and J shed 9 bases, with 14 bases lying between them. The CDR3 length is 13 residues. In DNA form, the CDR3 reads TGTGCCACCAGTGAAAGCGGCTCCTTGGCCCAGTACTTC. This encodes CATSESGSLAQYF.

This clonotype was recorded at least ten times. This sequence joins TRBV12-3 or TRBV12-4 and TRBJ1-5; 8 nucleotides line up with TRBD1. The CDR3 is 16 amino acids. The V gene end was trimmed by 5 bases and the J gene end by 0 bases; junction bases not matched to a gene: 6. For the CDR3, the DNA is TGTGCCAGCAGTATACGACAGGGGTTTAGCAATCAGCCCCAGCATTTT. Translated: CASSIRQGFSNQPQHF.

In this sample, this clonotype turned up many times. The J gene is TRBJ1-4, the V gene TRBV28; no definite D call. The CDR3 covers 14 residues. CDR1 is MDHEN and CDR2 is SYDVKM in the germline V gene. V lost 7 bases, J lost 4 bases, and 13 bases lay in between. CDR3 sequence reads: CASTPLGINEKLFF. The CDR3 nucleotides read TGTGCCAGCACACCGCTGGGGATTAATGAAAAACTGTTTTTT.

The table lists this clonotype with many counts. This chain joins TRBV4-1 and TRBJ2-3; 14 positions agree with TRBD2. Germline CDR1 reads MGHRA; CDR2 reads YSYEKL. Trimming took 3 bases from V and 3 from J; bases not matched to a gene: 5. The length of the CDR3 is 17 residues. Written as DNA, the CDR3 is TGCGCCAGCAGCCACGGACTAGCGGGGGGTCAGACAGATACGCAGTATTTT. This encodes CASSHGLAGGQTDTQYF.

The chain is built from TRBV6-5 and TRBJ1-1; D perhaps matches TRBD1 (5 bases). V lost 9 bases and J lost 8, with 19 bases in between. The CDR3 extends over 13 amino acids. Per the germline V gene, CDR1 is MNHEY and CDR2 is SVGAGI. The CDR3: CASGRTHLLEAFF. In DNA form, the CDR3 reads TGTGCCAGTGGTCGGACACACCTTTTGGAAGCTTTCTTT.

This clonotype occurred many times. The chain carries TRBV29-1 and TRBJ2-1; 8 bases are shared with TRBD2. Germline CDR1 is SQVTM and CDR2 is ANQGSEA. CDR3 length equals 15 residues. The ends lost 7 bases at V and 4 bases at J; junction bases unmatched: 12. The CDR3 is CSGAGWSGSYNEQFF. CDR3 nucleotide sequence: TGCAGCGGAGCAGGCTGGAGCGGGAGTTACAATGAGCAGTTCTTC.

The chain couples TRBV28 to TRBJ1-1; 9 bases match TRBD1. From germline, CDR1 is MDHEN and CDR2 SYDVKM. J was trimmed by 3 bases and V by 6 bases; bases with no gene match: 11. The CDR3 covers 16 residues. In nucleotides, the CDR3 is TGTGCCAGCAGCCAGACAGGGGGACCGATGGACACTGAAGCTTTCTTT. Amino acids: CASSQTGGPMDTEAFF.

This clonotype was found many times. This chain connects TRBV11-2 to TRBJ2-6; the D is unclear. Germline loops: CDR1 SGHAT, CDR2 FQNNGV. The V and J ends lost 2 bases and 0 bases respectively, with 5 bases between them. The CDR3 runs 15 residues. CDR3: CASSLTSSGANVLTF. CDR3 in DNA: TGTGCCAGCAGCTTAACGAGCTCTGGGGCCAACGTCCTGACTTTC. The whole variable domain, filled in from reference TRBV11-2 and TRBJ2-6, reads EAGVAQSPRYKIIEKRQSVAFWCNPISGHATLYWYQQILGQGPKLLIQFQNNGVVDDSQLPKDRFSAERLKGVDSTLKIQPAKLEDSAVYLCASSLTSSGANVLTFGAGSRLTVL.